The 2 T cell receptor beta chains given below trace back to one sample, sequenced in a study of CD8 T cells in Susac syndrome. Roughly 0.5 to 1 ug RNA was reverse transcribed with random hexamers. One entry per CDR3 protein, called by TCRdb with MiXCR from the immunoSEQ multiplex PCR reads. The sample has roughly 130,000 distinct CDR3 sequences, approximately 94% seen once. Sample: CD4+ T cells from PBMCs. The receptor source for this set is a human donor with multiple sclerosis.

CDR3 residues: CAISDPQAGAQNEQFF. The CDR3 nucleotides read TGTGCCATCAGCGATCCACAAGCGGGAGCTCAGAATGAGCAGTTCTTC. This chain connects TRBV10-3 to TRBJ2-1, with 8 bases matching TRBD2. Germline CDR1 is ENHRY and CDR2 is SYGVKD. CDR3 length: 16 amino acids. V was pared by 6 bases and J by 7 bases, with 14 bases of the junction left unmatched.

This clonotype was picked up one time. V gene TRBV6-1 combines with J gene TRBJ2-3; D possibly corresponds to TRBD2 (5 bases). The CDR3 covers 14 residues. V was pared by 6 bases and J by 5 bases, with 15 bases between. CDR1 is MNHNS, CDR2 SASEGT, per germline. The CDR3 sequence: CASRGLGEVDTQYF. In DNA form, the CDR3 reads TGTGCCAGCAGGGGTCTCGGGGAAGTAGATACGCAGTATTTT.